The following is a T cell receptor beta chain sequence with its context. This entry comes from a study of blood T cell repertoires in COVID-19. Study-level information: Donors in the United States, Italy and Spain gave samples during acute or convalescent COVID-19. The cDNA or gDNA used as material had been derived from T cells, B-cell-depleted T cells, or PBMCs.

Study processing details: Cell counts per sample came from amplifying reference gene primers. Repertoires were generated with immunoSEQ multiplex PCR, while TCRdb's copy carries only in-frame clones and drops some. V and J calls plus clone size are reproduced from that table; the DNA served to infer D and trimming. The sample has under 150,000 clones; about 80% are singletons. The CDR3 has 12 residues. Trimming stripped 1 base from V and 12 bases from J, with 12 bases between. This clonotype originated in a man between 65 and 85 years old with active or convalescent COVID-19. The sequenced sample consisted of peripheral blood. The V call is TRBV12-3 or TRBV12-4, the J call TRBJ1-2; D is undetermined. CDR3 coding DNA: TGTGCCAGCAGTTTAGTGGGAGCGCCAGACACCTTC. Translating it yields CASSLVGAPDTF.